This T cell receptor (beta chain) was identified during a study of chemoradiotherapy in HPV16-positive cancers. Notes on the study in general: The functional HPV-specific definition rests on just a couple of HPV16-positive patients. For HPV16-positive patients, expanding HPV-responsive T cells associated with longer recurrence-free survival.

Turning to this clone: Antigen specificity is unknown.

Over chemoradiotherapy, repertoires were sampled more than once. There are 15 residues in the CDR3. The germline V gene encodes CDR1 MDHEN and CDR2 SYDVKM. The V gene lost 2 bases and the J gene lost 4 bases, with 11 bases spanning the gap. The table came from immunoSEQ multiplex PCR; TCRdb's copy has only in-frame clones and leaves some out. The sample gives around 5,700 clones, around 86% of which show up once; approximately 2.4% is in the top ten. V is TRBV28 and J is TRBJ2-2; perhaps TRBD2 as D (6 bases). The receptor was derived from a human donor with HPV-associated anogenital cancer. Sequences were derived from tumor tissue, sampled from a patient who underwent chemoradiotherapy. As DNA, the CDR3 is TGTGCCAGCAGTTTACGGCGGGAAGTCACCGGGGAGCTGTTTTTT. It yields the protein CASSLRREVTGELFF.